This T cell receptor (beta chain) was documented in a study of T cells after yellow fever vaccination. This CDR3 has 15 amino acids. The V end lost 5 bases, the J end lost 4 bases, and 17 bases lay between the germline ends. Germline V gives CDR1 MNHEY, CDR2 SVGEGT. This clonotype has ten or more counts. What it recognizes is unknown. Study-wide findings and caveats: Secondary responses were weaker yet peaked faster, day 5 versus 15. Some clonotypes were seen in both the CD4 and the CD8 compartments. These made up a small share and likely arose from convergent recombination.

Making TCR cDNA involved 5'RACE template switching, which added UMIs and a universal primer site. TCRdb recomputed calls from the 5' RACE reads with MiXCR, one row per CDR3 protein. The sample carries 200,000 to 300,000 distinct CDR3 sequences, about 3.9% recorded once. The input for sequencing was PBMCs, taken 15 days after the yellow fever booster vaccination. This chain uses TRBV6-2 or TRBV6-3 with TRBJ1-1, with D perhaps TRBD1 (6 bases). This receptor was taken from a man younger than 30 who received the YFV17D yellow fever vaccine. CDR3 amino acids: CASSPLAGAGTEAFF. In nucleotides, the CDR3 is TGTGCCAGCAGTCCCCTAGCAGGGGCGGGCACTGAAGCTTTCTTT.